A selection of T cell receptor beta chains follows, all from one sample in a study of CD8 T cells in ankylosing spondylitis. Each CDR3 protein is one row after TCRdb ran MiXCR on the 5' RACE reads. This table holds around 31,000 distinct CDR3 sequences, less than 40% found once. Sequenced material: synovial fluid, either unsorted or a sorted T cell fraction (not recorded which). These receptors originate from a male donor with ankylosing spondylitis. Each CDR3 is given with its conserved first and last residue. D genes are given only for firm matches. Expanded clones get a size class; other rows say once, few or many, or leave the size out.

V gene	J gene	clone size	D gene	CDR3 protein	CDR3 DNA
TRBV3-1	TRBJ2-1	NA	NA	CASSQDGGGYNEQFF	TGTGCCAGCAGCCAAGACGGAGGGGGGTACAATGAGCAGTTCTTC
TRBV20-1	TRBJ2-1	many	TRBD2	CSVLAGNEQFF	TGCAGTGTCCTAGCGGGTAATGAGCAGTTCTTC
TRBV19	TRBJ1-1	many	NA	CASSIDWEMNTEAFF	TGTGCCAGTAGTATAGATTGGGAGATGAACACTGAAGCTTTCTTT
TRBV11-2	TRBJ2-7	NA	NA	CASSLVWAGHLHYEQYF	TGTGCCAGCAGCTTAGTGTGGGCCGGACACTTACATTACGAGCAGTACTTC
TRBV10-3	TRBJ1-1	NA	NA	CAISESVGAGNTEAFF	TGTGCCATCAGTGAGTCAGTAGGGGCTGGGAACACTGAAGCTTTCTTT
TRBV11-3	TRBJ2-2	once	NA	CASSLGVGAGTGELFF	TGTGCCAGCAGCTTAGGAGTGGGCGCCGGCACCGGGGAGCTGTTTTTT
TRBV6-1	TRBJ2-4	NA	NA	CASRAGTPRDIQYF	TGTGCCAGCAGGGCCGGGACCCCCCGGGACATTCAGTACTTC
TRBV13	TRBJ2-1	few	NA	CASSSQVRLGNEQFF	TGTGCCAGCAGCTCCCAGGTAAGGCTCGGCAATGAGCAGTTCTTC
TRBV12-3/TRBV12-4	TRBJ1-1	NA	NA	CASTLRHMNTEAFF	TGTGCCAGCACTCTAAGACATATGAACACTGAAGCTTTCTTT
TRBV18	TRBJ2-7	NA	TRBD2	CASSPSGGVDEQYF	TGTGCCAGCTCACCCAGCGGGGGGGTGGACGAGCAGTACTTC
TRBV10-3	TRBJ1-4	once	TRBD1	CAISAPPGQGGAEWKLFF	TGTGCCATCAGTGCCCCTCCGGGACAGGGGGGTGCTGAATGGAAACTGTTTTTT
TRBV13	TRBJ2-1	many	TRBD1	CASSLEGQVPNEQFF	TGTGCCAGCAGCTTAGAGGGACAGGTACCGAATGAGCAGTTCTTC
TRBV27	TRBJ2-1	few	NA	CASSRDSGTEQFF	TGTGCCAGCAGTCGTGACTCGGGGACTGAGCAGTTCTTC
TRBV27	TRBJ1-1	NA	NA	CASSLGTVNTEAFF	TGTGCCAGCAGTCTAGGGACTGTCAACACTGAAGCTTTCTTT
TRBV27	TRBJ1-2	NA	NA	CASSLSGKGNYGYTF	TGTGCCAGCAGTTTATCGGGCAAGGGGAACTATGGCTACACCTTC
TRBV12-3/TRBV12-4	TRBJ2-3	NA	TRBD2	CASSPQAWGLAPDTQYF	TGTGCCAGCAGTCCCCAGGCGTGGGGACTAGCGCCAGATACGCAGTATTTT
TRBV25-1	TRBJ2-3	few	TRBD1	CASSRGTGLQHTQYF	TGTGCCAGCAGTCGCGGGACAGGGCTACAGCATACGCAGTATTTT
TRBV9	TRBJ2-1	NA	NA	CASSVGPSADYNNEQFF	TGTGCCAGCAGCGTAGGCCCCTCCGCAGACTATAACAATGAGCAGTTCTTC
TRBV12-3/TRBV12-4	TRBJ1-6	NA	NA	CASRDNSYNSPLHF	TGTGCCAGCAGGGACAACTCCTATAATTCACCCCTCCACTTT
TRBV12-3/TRBV12-4	TRBJ2-1	many	NA	CASDGDGHYNEQFF	TGTGCCAGTGATGGGGACGGACACTACAATGAGCAGTTCTTC
TRBV6-1	TRBJ2-1	NA	TRBD2	CASSELPRLAGDNEQFF	TGTGCCAGCAGTGAACTTCCCCGACTAGCGGGAGACAATGAGCAGTTCTTC
TRBV9	TRBJ1-3	few	NA	CASSVGRLGNSGNTIYF	TGTGCCAGCAGCGTAGGTAGACTCGGGAACTCTGGAAACACCATATATTTT
TRBV10-2	TRBJ1-1	NA	NA	CASSESEGNTEAFF	TGCGCCAGCAGTGAGTCGGAGGGGAACACTGAAGCTTTCTTT
TRBV4-1	TRBJ1-1	NA	NA	CASSQVTLGTTEAFF	TGCGCCAGCAGCCAAGTGACATTAGGGACTACTGAAGCTTTCTTT
TRBV24-1	TRBJ2-3	NA	NA	CATSDFGGASTDTQYF	TGTGCCACCAGTGATTTTGGCGGAGCGAGCACAGATACGCAGTATTTT
TRBV10-3	TRBJ2-7	many	NA	CAIRKEPMNSYEQYF	TGTGCCATAAGAAAGGAACCGATGAACTCCTACGAGCAGTACTTC
TRBV21-1	TRBJ1-5	NA	NA	CASSTATNGSNQPQHF	TGTGCCAGCAGCACGGCAACCAACGGGTCAAATCAGCCCCAGCATTTT
TRBV15	TRBJ2-1	NA	NA	CATSRGVSYNEQFF	TGTGCCACCAGCAGAGGGGTCTCCTACAATGAGCAGTTCTTC
TRBV7-8	TRBJ1-1	few	NA	CASISMGGYTEAFF	TGTGCCAGCATCTCTATGGGGGGATACACTGAAGCTTTCTTT
TRBV7-8	TRBJ2-7	few	TRBD2	CASSPGPSGDYEQYF	TGTGCCAGCAGCCCCGGCCCTAGCGGAGACTACGAGCAGTACTTC
TRBV7-6	TRBJ2-7	few	TRBD2	CASSSLTSFPSYEQYF	TGTGCCAGCAGCTCCCTGACTAGCTTCCCCTCCTACGAGCAGTACTTC
TRBV28	TRBJ2-7	once	TRBD2	CASSFPLGLASSYEQYF	TGTGCCAGCAGTTTCCCATTGGGACTAGCAAGCTCCTACGAGCAGTACTTC
TRBV20-1	TRBJ1-1	few	NA	CSARAGSNTEAFF	TGCAGTGCTAGAGCCGGTAGTAACACTGAAGCTTTCTTT
TRBV5-8	TRBJ2-5	once	NA	CASSLDAEQETQYF	TGTGCCAGCAGCTTGGATGCAGAGCAAGAGACCCAGTACTTC
TRBV15	TRBJ2-1	NA	TRBD2	CATSRDAGGPLDEQFF	TGTGCCACCAGCAGAGACGCGGGAGGGCCCTTAGATGAGCAGTTCTTC
TRBV3-1	TRBJ2-5	NA	NA	CASSPQPGEAQETQYF	TGTGCCAGCAGCCCGCAACCTGGGGAGGCTCAAGAGACCCAGTACTTC
TRBV28	TRBJ2-5	NA	TRBD2	CASRSIPRGYQETQYF	TGTGCCAGCAGGTCCATCCCGCGGGGGTACCAAGAGACCCAGTACTTC
TRBV18	TRBJ1-1	NA	NA	CASSPGSVMNTEAFF	TGTGCCAGCTCACCTGGGTCCGTCATGAACACTGAAGCTTTCTTT
TRBV27	TRBJ1-2	NA	NA	CASSSIPENPNYGYTF	TGTGCCAGCAGTTCGATCCCCGAGAATCCTAACTATGGCTACACCTTC
TRBV29-1	TRBJ2-2	NA	TRBD1	CSAWTGGSGELFF	TGCAGCGCATGGACAGGGGGCTCCGGGGAGCTGTTTTTT
TRBV5-5	TRBJ2-7	once	NA	CASSLAGRSSYEQYF	TGTGCCAGCAGCTTGGCGGGGCGAAGCTCCTACGAGCAGTACTTC
TRBV5-6	TRBJ2-1	NA	NA	CASRIGVLVEQFF	TGTGCCAGCAGAATAGGCGTACTAGTGGAGCAGTTCTTC
TRBV27	TRBJ2-6	many	NA	CASSLMAFRSGANVLTF	TGTGCCAGCAGTTTAATGGCTTTCCGCTCTGGGGCCAACGTCCTGACTTTC
TRBV3-1	TRBJ2-5	NA	NA	CASSQDEASWGHGTQYF	TGTGCCAGCAGCCAAGATGAGGCTAGTTGGGGGCATGGGACCCAGTACTTC
TRBV11-2	TRBJ2-5	NA	NA	CASSLEWTHKETQYF	TGTGCCAGCAGTTTAGAGTGGACACATAAAGAGACCCAGTACTTC
TRBV18	TRBJ2-1	once	TRBD2	CASSQTPGLGSNEQFF	TGTGCCAGCTCACAAACGCCGGGACTAGGCAGTAATGAGCAGTTCTTC
TRBV7-9	TRBJ2-3	NA	NA	CASSLDLRTDTQYF	TGTGCCAGCAGCTTAGACTTACGCACAGATACGCAGTATTTT
TRBV5-1	TRBJ2-7	few	NA	CANEPVQYF	TGCGCCAACGAGCCCGTGCAGTACTTC
TRBV11-2	TRBJ2-7	few	TRBD1	CASSPWDSYYEQYF	TGTGCCAGCAGCCCATGGGACAGCTACTACGAGCAGTACTTC